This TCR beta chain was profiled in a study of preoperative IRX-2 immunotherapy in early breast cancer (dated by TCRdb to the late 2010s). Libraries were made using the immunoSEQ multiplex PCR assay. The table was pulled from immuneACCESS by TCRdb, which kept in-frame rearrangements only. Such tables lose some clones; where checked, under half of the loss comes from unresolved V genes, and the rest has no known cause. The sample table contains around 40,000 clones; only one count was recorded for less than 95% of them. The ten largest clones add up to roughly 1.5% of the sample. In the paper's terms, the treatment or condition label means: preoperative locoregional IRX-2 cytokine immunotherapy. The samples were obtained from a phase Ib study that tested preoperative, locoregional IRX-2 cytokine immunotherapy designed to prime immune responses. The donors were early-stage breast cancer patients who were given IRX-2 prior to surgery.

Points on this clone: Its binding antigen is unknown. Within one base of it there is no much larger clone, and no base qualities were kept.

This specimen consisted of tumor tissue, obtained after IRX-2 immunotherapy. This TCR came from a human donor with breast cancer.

The DNA sequence follows: TGTGCCAGCAGCGTAGAGTACAGCGGGGGTTACTACAATGAGCAGTTCTTC. Translated, it gives CASSVEYSGGYYNEQFF. The chain links TRBV9 with TRBJ2-1; TRBD2 aligns with 8 central bases. The CDR3 measures 17 amino acids from cysteine to phenylalanine. CDR3 DNA only is kept here, 51 bases in frame from base 1. V trim: 0 bases; J trim: 3 bases; unmatched bases: 8. Via the germline V gene, CDR1 is SGDLS and CDR2 YYNGEE.